The 32 T cell receptor beta chains below all came from one sample that was sequenced in a study of tumor-infiltrating lymphocytes in primary liver carcinoma. cDNA specific to TCR beta was made from 500 ng of total RNA, with a constant-region primer employed for priming. Generation of the TCR beta libraries relied on three nested multiplex PCR rounds using slightly modified ARM-PCR. For around 11 cycles apiece, the opening two PCR rounds ran with TRBV1-TRBV30 forward primers and a C-beta reverse primer. TCRdb redid the calling of the multiplex PCR reads with MiXCR, one entry per CDR3 protein. The profile shows approximately 300,000 distinct CDR3 sequences, 60% to 80% of them singletons. Out of unsorted whole blood came the blood RNA, and germline DNA was extracted as well. The specimen was peripheral blood. These receptors came from a man aged 40-50 years with primary liver carcinoma and hepatitis B virus infection.

The chain couples TRBV29-1 to TRBJ1-1; D is uncertain. CDR1 SQVTM and CDR2 ANQGSEA come from the germline V gene. The CDR3 has 11 amino acids. DNA of the CDR3: TGCAACGGTGGAGGACTCGCTGAAGCTTTCTTT. It codes for CNGGGLAEAFF.

This clonotype was seen many times. The chain has TRBV6-5 and TRBJ2-1; 9 nucleotides align to TRBD2. Trimming cost V 6 bases and J 3 bases; bases outside gene matches: 6. There are 15 residues in the CDR3. Germline V gives CDR1 MNHEY, CDR2 SVGAGI. CDR3 sequence: CASRIAGVGYNEQFF. CDR3 nucleotide sequence: TGTGCCAGCAGGATAGCGGGAGTAGGCTACAATGAGCAGTTCTTC.

The rearrangement joins TRBV5-1 to TRBJ1-1; D remains unclear. Germline loops: CDR1 SGHRS, CDR2 YFSETQ. The CDR3 totals 13 residues. V lost 4 bases and J lost 7, with 14 bases in between. The CDR3 sequence is CASSPAIEIEAFF. The CDR3, as DNA: TGCGCCAGCAGCCCGGCAATAGAGATTGAAGCTTTCTTT. The full variable domain, in which reference TRBV5-1 and TRBJ1-1 provide the parts outside the CDR3, is KAGVTQTPRYLIKTRGQQVTLSCSPISGHRSVSWYQQTPGQGLQFLFEYFSETQRNKGNFPGRFSGRQFSNSRSEMNVSTLELGDSALYLCASSPAIEIEAFFGQGTRLTVV.

In regard to this clonotype: A much larger clone differs by one base, so this may be a read error. This chain links TRBV12-3 or TRBV12-4 with TRBJ2-2; perhaps TRBD2 as D (7 bases). The CDR3 extends over 14 amino acids. V lost 7 bases and J 6 bases, leaving 15 bases between the germline ends. The CDR3 DNA sequence: TGTGCCAGCACCAGGATAGGGGGGGCCGGGGAGCTGTTTTTT. Amino acid sequence: CASTRIGGAGELFF.

Turning to this clonotype: One junction end disagrees with the germline gene, perhaps due to a read error. The CDR3 reads CANSPWPITPEQYF. In DNA form, the CDR3 reads TGTGCCAACAGCCCCTGGCCCATTACGCCCGAGCAGTACTTC. This chain uses TRBV11-2 with TRBJ2-7; no reliable D call. This CDR3 has 14 amino acids. Germline lookup yields CDR1 SGHAT and CDR2 FQNNGV. Full variable domain (missing parts from reference TRBV11-2 and TRBJ2-7): EAGVAQSPRYKIIEKRQSVAFWCNPISGHATLYWYQQILGQGPKLLIQFQNNGVVDDSQLPKDRFSAERLKGVDSTLKIQPAKLEDSAVYLCANSPWPITPEQYFGPGTRLTVT.

This clonotype was observed many times. CDR3 nucleotide sequence: TGCAGCGTTGGGATGGGGGGCGCAGGGTCCGGGGAGCTGTTTTTT. Translated, it gives CSVGMGGAGSGELFF. V and J are TRBV29-1 and TRBJ2-2; D may be TRBD1 or TRBD2 (6 bases each). V lost 4 bases to trimming and J lost 6 bases, with 18 bases between them. The CDR3 contains 15 residues. Germline V gives CDR1 SQVTM, CDR2 ANQGSEA.

Points on this clonotype: Given a much more abundant clone one base away, this may be a read error. The gene calls are TRBV29-1 and TRBJ1-5; D gene uncertain. The length of the CDR3 is 13 residues. Trimming pared 4 bases from V and 5 bases from J, leaving 12 bases between. Germline CDR1 SQVTM, CDR2 ANQGSEA. The CDR3 DNA reads TGCAGCGTTGTAATTAGTAGAGATCAGCCCCAGCATTTT. Translating gives CSVVISRDQPQHF. The entire variable domain, with the rest obtained from reference TRBV29-1 and TRBJ1-5, is as follows: SAVISQKPSRDICQRGTSLTIQCQVDSQVTMMFWYRQQPGQSLTLIATANQGSEATYESGFVIDKFPISRPNLTFSTLTVSNMSPEDSSIYLCSVVISRDQPQHFGDGTRLSIL.

In the case of this clonotype: A read error is likely, as this CDR3 ends without the conserved phenylalanine or tryptophan. V is TRBV6-2 or TRBV6-3 and J is TRBJ2-1, with TRBD2 matching over 8 bases. With V trimmed by 6 bases and J by 0 bases, 10 bases remained unmatched. This CDR3 has 17 amino acids. CDR1 is MNHEY and CDR2 is SVGEGT in the germline V gene. The CDR3 loop reads CASRQILAGRSYNEQFS. CDR3 nucleotides: TGTGCCAGCAGGCAAATTCTAGCGGGCCGCTCCTACAATGAGCAGTTCTCC.

As regards this clonotype: As the CDR3 is not closed by the conserved phenylalanine or tryptophan, this likely results from a read error. J is TRBJ2-7 and V is TRBV29-1; D is perhaps TRBD1 (5 bases). The germline V gene encodes CDR1 SQVTM and CDR2 ANQGSEA. The CDR3 is made up of 12 amino acids. Trimming removed 7 bases from V and 6 bases from J, with 16 bases in between. CDR3 protein: CSARGGRSEQYL. CDR3 in DNA: TGCAGCGCTAGGGGTGGGCGGTCCGAGCAGTACCTC.

Comments on this clonotype: Since a much larger clone is just one base distant, this may be a read error. This chain joins TRBV29-1 and TRBJ1-4; weak D call: TRBD1 (5 bases). CDR3 length: 16 residues. V lost 5 bases, J lost 0 bases, and 16 bases lay in between. Looked up from germline, CDR1 is SQVTM and CDR2 is ANQGSEA. The CDR3 coding sequence is TGCAGCGTTCGGACATGGGGGGTGGCAACTAATGAAAAACTGTTTTTT. Translation: CSVRTWGVATNEKLFF.

The chain has TRBV30 and TRBJ2-5, with a possible D match to TRBD2 (6 bases). Looked up from germline, CDR1 is GTSNPN and CDR2 is SVGIG (reference sequence). V was clipped by 0 bases and J by 0 bases, with 11 bases between them. The CDR3 extends over 15 amino acids. CDR3 loop: CAWSVTSRNQETQYF. For the CDR3, the DNA is TGTGCCTGGAGTGTAACTAGCCGGAACCAAGAGACCCAGTACTTC.

As to this clonotype: One junction end disagrees with the germline gene, perhaps due to a read error. The chain is built from TRBV4-1 and TRBJ2-3; TRBD2 agrees at 11 bases. The CDR3 loop spans 18 amino acids. CDR1 and CDR2 (germline): MGHRA, YSYEKL. The CDR3 DNA is TGCGCCGGCAGCCAATCCAGAACTAGCGGGAGTGGAACAGATACGCAGTATTTT. Amino acids: CAGSQSRTSGSGTDTQYF.

Comments on this clonotype: A much larger clone lies one base from this, so it may be a read error. The V and J genes are TRBV10-3 and TRBJ2-3; D call uncertain. The V end lost 8 bases, the J end lost 0 bases, and 6 bases lay between the germline ends. There are 12 residues in the CDR3. CDR1 is ENHRY and CDR2 is SYGVKD in the germline V gene. CDR3 nucleotide sequence: TGTGCCATCTCCGTCAGCACAGATACGCAGTATTTT. Translated: CAISVSTDTQYF.

This clonotype appeared many times. The chain joins TRBV6-2 or TRBV6-3 to TRBJ2-1; D gene ambiguous. CDR1 is MNHEY and CDR2 is SVGEGT in the germline V gene. V was cut by 7 bases and J by 6 bases, with 7 bases left in between. This CDR3 has 11 amino acids. The CDR3 loop reads CASTAFNEQFF. The CDR3 region has the DNA TGTGCCAGCACTGCTTTCAATGAGCAGTTCTTC.

This chain joins TRBV10-3 and TRBJ2-7; 11 bases align to TRBD1. The CDR3 sequence is 17 residues long. Germline V gene sequence: CDR1 ENHRY, CDR2 SYGVKD. The J segment lost 3 bases and the V segment lost 8 bases, leaving 15 bases of the junction unmatched. CDR3 loop: CAIGGGQGDPKDYEQYF. In nucleotides, the CDR3 is TGTGCCATCGGTGGGGGACAGGGGGACCCAAAAGACTACGAGCAGTACTTC.

A note on this clonotype: A single base separates this from a much larger clone, so it may be a read error. This chain links TRBV4-3 with TRBJ2-3, with TRBD2 as a possible D gene (5 bases). CDR3 length equals 14 residues. The V gene's germline CDR1 is LGHNA and CDR2 YSLEER. DNA of the CDR3: TGCGCCAGCAGCCAAGAGACGGTTCGGGATACGCGGTATTTT. As protein: CASSQETVRDTRYF.

As for this clonotype: This may come from a read error, since a much larger clone is one base off. This chain links TRBV4-3 with TRBJ2-5; TRBD1 or TRBD2 may be the D gene (5 bases each). Germline assignment: CDR1 LGHNA and CDR2 YSLEER. V was clipped by 11 bases and J by 5 bases, with 21 bases between them. CDR3 length equals 14 residues. CDR3 sequence reads: CAGAGKRVRETQYF. The CDR3 bases are TGCGCCGGGGCCGGGAAGAGGGTGAGGGAGACCCAGTACTTC.

Concerning this clonotype: A much larger clone differs from this one at a single base, so this may be a read error. The chain uses TRBV10-3 and TRBJ2-2; maybe TRBD2 (5 bases). Germline CDR1 is ENHRY and CDR2 is SYGVKD. CDR3 length: 17 residues. The CDR3 DNA is TGTGCCATCAGTGATGTCATAGCGAGGGAGAGGTCCGGGGAGCTGTTATTT. It specifies CAISDVIARERSGELLF.

This chain links TRBV28 with TRBJ2-2; D is perhaps TRBD1 (5 bases). The germline V gene has CDR1 MDHEN and CDR2 SYDVKM. Trimming stripped 6 bases from V and 1 base from J, with 9 bases between. The CDR3 spans 14 residues. The CDR3 DNA sequence: TGTGCCAGCAGCACAACAGGGAACACCGGGGAGCTGTTTTTT. This sequence encodes CASSTTGNTGELFF. The complete variable domain, with remaining parts taken from reference TRBV28 and TRBJ2-2, reads DVKVTQSSRYLVKRTGEKVFLECVQDMDHENMFWYRQDPGLGLRLIYFSYDVKMKEKGDIPEGYSVSREKKERFSLILESASTNQTSMYLCASSTTGNTGELFFGEGSRLTVL.

This clonotype was detected a few times. V usage is TRBV29-1 and J usage is TRBJ2-6, with D possibly TRBD1 on 6 matching bases. The germline CDR1 and CDR2 sequences are SQVTM and ANQGSEA. V was trimmed by 6 bases and J by 4 bases, leaving 16 bases between them. The CDR3 extends over 15 amino acids. The CDR3 here is CSVTQGRSGANVLTF. The CDR3 DNA reads TGCAGCGTCACACAGGGTAGGTCCGGGGCCAACGTCCTGACTTTC.

About this clonotype: At one end the junction does not follow the germline gene, possibly because of a read error. The V call is TRBV5-6, the J call TRBJ2-4, with 10 bases aligning to TRBD2. The CDR3 totals 13 residues. CDR1 is SGHDT and CDR2 is YYEEEE in the germline V gene. The CDR3 region has the DNA TGTACCAGCAGCGGGAGGGGAGGAGACATTCAGTACTTC. Translation gives CTSSGRGGDIQYF.

With regard to this clonotype: Germline and junction disagree at one end, which may indicate a read error. CDR3 in DNA: TGCGCCAGCAGCCCAGCGAGCGGTTACTCCTACGAGCGGTACTTC. Its translation: CASSPASGYSYERYF. J is TRBJ2-7 and V is TRBV7-8; possible D gene TRBD2, 5 bases. Germline CDR1 reads SGHVS; CDR2 reads FQNEAQ. CDR3 length: 15 amino acids.

As concerns this clonotype: One end of the junction varies from germline; a read error may be responsible. The V gene is TRBV6-6, the J gene TRBJ2-5, with 10 bases aligning to TRBD1. The germline V gene encodes CDR1 MNHNY and CDR2 SVGAGI (reference sequence). This CDR3 contains 16 residues. The CDR3 nucleotides are TGTGCCAGCAGTATCCGGGACAGGGGTACCCAAGAGACCCAGTGTTTC. It encodes CASSIRDRGTQETQCF.

With regard to this clonotype: Given a much more abundant clone one base away, this may be a read error. Likely a read error: the CDR3 ends without its conserved phenylalanine or tryptophan. The chain has TRBV6-6 and TRBJ1-1, with 10 bases fitting TRBD1. CDR1 and CDR2 from the germline V gene are MNHNY and SVGAGI (reference sequence). V shed 5 bases, J shed 4 bases, and the junction held 1 base outside the gene matches. The CDR3 is made up of 13 amino acids. CDR3 region: CASSRQGATEAFL. CDR3 coding DNA: TGTGCCAGCAGTCGACAGGGGGCCACTGAAGCTTTCTTA.

This clonotype was observed many times. The chain joins TRBV4-1 to TRBJ2-1; 8 positions agree with TRBD1. The CDR3 covers 16 residues. The junction had 7 bases not matched to a gene; V was cut back by 0 bases and J by 6 bases. The germline V gene has CDR1 MGHRA and CDR2 YSYEKL. The CDR3 loop is CASSQDPTGGANEQFF. The CDR3 nucleotides read TGCGCCAGCAGCCAAGATCCAACAGGGGGAGCCAATGAGCAGTTCTTC.

This clonotype was counted at least ten times. V and J are TRBV11-2 and TRBJ2-5; no reliable D call. V was shortened by 5 bases and J by 1 base, with 14 bases between the two germline ends. Germline V gene lookup returns CDR1 SGHAT and CDR2 FQNNGV. The CDR3 totals 15 residues. The CDR3 nucleotides read TGTGCCAGCAGCAACGGTCGAGGCACCCAAGAGACCCAGTACTTC. It translates to CASSNGRGTQETQYF.

V is TRBV29-1 and J is TRBJ2-1; D unresolved. Germline V gene data show CDR1 as SQVTM and CDR2 as ANQGSEA. The V gene lost 1 base and the J gene lost 9 bases, with 4 bases spanning the gap. The CDR3 runs to 10 residues. The CDR3 sequence is CSVEVSEQFF. In nucleotides, the CDR3 is TGCAGCGTTGAAGTTAGTGAGCAGTTCTTC.

J is TRBJ2-1 and V is TRBV6-2 or TRBV6-3; 9 nucleotides line up with TRBD1. This CDR3 is 17 amino acids long. Trimming at V came to 6 bases and at J to 3 bases, leaving 12 bases not matched to a gene. Germline V gives CDR1 MNHEY, CDR2 SVGEGT. The CDR3 DNA follows: TGTGCCAGCAGCTCCTCCCCCGGGACAGGGATCTACAATGAGCAGTTCTTC. Translated, it gives CASSSSPGTGIYNEQFF.

Regarding this clonotype: One end of the junction is discordant with germline, which a read error may explain. The chain has TRBV11-2 and TRBJ2-5; 11 nucleotides line up with TRBD1. The CDR3 spans 12 residues. Germline values: CDR1 SGHAT, CDR2 FQNNGV. CDR3 sequence (DNA): TGTGCCAGCGTGGGACAGGGGGAGACCCGGTACTTC. Amino acid sequence: CASVGQGETRYF.

The chain recombines TRBV6-6 with TRBJ1-5; the D is unclear. Germline V gene data show CDR1 as MNHNY and CDR2 as SVGAGI (reference sequence). The CDR3 spans 16 residues. V dropped 0 bases and J dropped 1 base, with 10 bases sitting between them. The CDR3 loop is CASSYSISGSNQPQHF. The CDR3 DNA follows: TGTGCCAGCAGTTACTCGATTTCAGGAAGCAATCAGCCCCAGCATTTT.

The chain uses TRBV11-2 and TRBJ2-5, with 7 positions matching TRBD2. The CDR3 is 14 residues long. Trimming removed 9 bases from V and 8 bases from J; junction bases left unmatched: 15. Germline CDR1 SGHAT, CDR2 FQNNGV. In nucleotides, the CDR3 is TGTGCCAGTAGCGGGCCCACCTTCGGGGATACCCAGTACTTC. Its protein is CASSGPTFGDTQYF.

Only a few counts were recorded for this clonotype. The CDR3 DNA sequence: TGTGCCTGGAGTCCTGGGTTCGGAGATACGCAGTATTTT. Protein product: CAWSPGFGDTQYF. The chain combines TRBV30 with TRBJ2-3; D call uncertain. Germline V gene lookup returns CDR1 GTSNPN and CDR2 SVGIG (reference sequence). The CDR3 covers 13 residues. V lost 2 bases to trimming and J lost 5 bases, with 11 bases between them.